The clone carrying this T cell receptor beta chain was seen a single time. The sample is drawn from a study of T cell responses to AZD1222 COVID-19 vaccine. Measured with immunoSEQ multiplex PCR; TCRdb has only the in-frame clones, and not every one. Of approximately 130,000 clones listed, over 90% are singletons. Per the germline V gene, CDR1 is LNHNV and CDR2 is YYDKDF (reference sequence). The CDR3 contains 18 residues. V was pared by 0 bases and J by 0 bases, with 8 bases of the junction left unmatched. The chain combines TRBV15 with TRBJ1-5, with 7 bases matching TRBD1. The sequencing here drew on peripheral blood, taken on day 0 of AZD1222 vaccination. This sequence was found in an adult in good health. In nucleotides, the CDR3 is TGTGCCACCAGCAGAGATAAATCGGCAGGGGGTAGCAATCAGCCCCAGCATTTT. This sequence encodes CATSRDKSAGGSNQPQHF.